This T cell receptor (beta chain) is drawn from a study of immune heterogeneity within non-small cell lung tumors. Study-level information: Of all tumors, a few turned out to be squamous cell carcinomas, more than eight were non-squamous carcinomas and 1 was not otherwise specified.

The TCR beta CDR3 region was amplified by multiplex PCR employing 32 V and 13 J primers. One entry per CDR3 protein results from TCRdb running MiXCR on the multiplex PCR reads. Among about 5,600 distinct CDR3 sequences listed, roughly 18% were seen once. General study findings and limits: Recurrence of identical dominant CDR3 beta clonotypes was observed across tumor sites within a patient, alongside site-unique high-frequency clones. Largely different high-frequency T-cell receptor beta clonotypes were found between individual patients.

Bulk tumor genomic DNA (around 660 ng per sample) served as template. Taken during surgery, several biopsies per primary tumor were spaced as far apart as possible within the tumor mass. The study cohort was described as untreated, and its members had newly diagnosed non-small cell lung cancer. They went on to have curative surgery. This clonotype is deemed medium-sized. Antigen: not known. V was pared by 6 bases and J by 0 bases, with 20 bases between. The CDR3 length is 18 residues. Germline loops: CDR1 SNHLY, CDR2 FYNNEI. The chain joins TRBV2 to TRBJ2-2, with D unresolved. Sequences were obtained from lung tumor tissue. This TCR derives from a middle-aged man with non-small cell lung cancer. The CDR3 here is CASRATLGRIPNTGELFF. CDR3 DNA: TGTGCCAGCAGAGCCACCCTGGGTCGCATCCCGAACACCGGGGAGCTGTTTTTT.